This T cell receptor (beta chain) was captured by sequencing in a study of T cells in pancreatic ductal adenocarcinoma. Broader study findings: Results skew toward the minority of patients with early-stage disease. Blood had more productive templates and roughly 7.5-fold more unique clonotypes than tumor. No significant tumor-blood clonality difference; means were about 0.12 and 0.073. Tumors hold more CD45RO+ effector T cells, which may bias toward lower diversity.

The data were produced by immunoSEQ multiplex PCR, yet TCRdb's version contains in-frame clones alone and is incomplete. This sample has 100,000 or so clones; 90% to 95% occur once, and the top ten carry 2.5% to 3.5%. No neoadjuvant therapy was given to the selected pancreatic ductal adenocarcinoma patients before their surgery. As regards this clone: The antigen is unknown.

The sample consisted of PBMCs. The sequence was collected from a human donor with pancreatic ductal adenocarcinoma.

CDR3 sequence: CASSPLAGAGELFF. The CDR3 DNA sequence: TGTGCCAGCAGTCCCCTAGCGGGAGCCGGGGAGCTGTTTTTT. The V call is TRBV27, the J call TRBJ2-2; 10 bases agree with TRBD2. With 5 bases clipped from V and 6 bases from J, the junction kept 3 bases outside the gene matches. Germline V lookup: CDR1 MNHEY, CDR2 SMNVEV (reference sequence). The CDR3 has 14 amino acids.